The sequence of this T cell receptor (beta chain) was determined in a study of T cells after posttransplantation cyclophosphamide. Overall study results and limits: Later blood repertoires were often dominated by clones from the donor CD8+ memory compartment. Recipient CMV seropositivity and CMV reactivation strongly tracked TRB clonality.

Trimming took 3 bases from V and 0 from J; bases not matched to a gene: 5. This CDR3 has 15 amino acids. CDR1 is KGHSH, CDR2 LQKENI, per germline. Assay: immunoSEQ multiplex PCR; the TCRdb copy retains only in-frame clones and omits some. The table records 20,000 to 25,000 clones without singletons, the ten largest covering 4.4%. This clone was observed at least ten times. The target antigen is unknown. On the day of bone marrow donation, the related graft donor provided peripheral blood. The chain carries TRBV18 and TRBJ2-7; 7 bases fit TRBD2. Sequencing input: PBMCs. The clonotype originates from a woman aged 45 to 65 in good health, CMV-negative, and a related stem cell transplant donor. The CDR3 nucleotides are TGTGCCAGCTCACCCGAGTGGGGGGGCTCCTACGAGCAGTACTTC. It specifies CASSPEWGGSYEQYF.